This passage covers 2 T cell receptor beta chains from one sample sequenced in a study of blood T cell repertoires in COVID-19. Repertoires were generated with immunoSEQ multiplex PCR, while TCRdb's copy carries only in-frame clones and drops some. The table includes more than 80,000 clones, roughly 89% detected once. Material for sequencing was peripheral blood. These receptors all come from an older woman with COVID-19, enrolled during active disease.

The V gene is TRBV27, the J gene TRBJ2-5, with 7 bases identical to TRBD2. After removal of 4 bases from V and 2 bases from J, the junction contained 7 bases not matched to a gene. The V gene's germline CDR1 is MNHEY and CDR2 SMNVEV (reference sequence). This CDR3 is 15 amino acids long. CDR3: CASSSPGREQETQYF. The CDR3 nucleotides are TGTGCCAGCAGTTCCCCTGGGCGGGAGCAAGAGACCCAGTACTTC.

Only one count was recorded for this clone. The chain links TRBV6-6 to TRBJ1-5; D call uncertain. V lost 7 bases and J lost 5, with 9 bases in between. The length of the CDR3 is 12 residues. Germline V gives CDR1 MNHNY, CDR2 SVGAGI (reference sequence). In nucleotides, the CDR3 is TGTGCCAGCAAAATGGCGGATCAGCCCCAGCATTTT. It translates to CASKMADQPQHF.